This TCR beta chain came from a study of cytomegalovirus exposure and HLA in healthy donors. Overall study results and limits: Altogether, around 160 TCR beta chains were recorded as cytomegalovirus-associated. Some highly shared sequence variants likely arose as a pipeline artifact.

With 0 bases removed from V and 7 bases from J, the gap between germline ends came to 7 bases. Germline CDR1 and CDR2: MNHEY and SVGAGI. The length of the CDR3 is 12 residues. Details on this clone: Its target is unknown.

This PCR relied on a set of 60 Vbeta primers and 13 Jbeta primers. Only in-frame clones appear in the TCRdb table, and some are missing; sequencing was by immunoSEQ multiplex PCR. The sample has under 70,000 clones, approximately 80% seen once. Source material: PBMCs. The chain has TRBV6-5 and TRBJ2-7; D is undetermined. The clonotype was recovered from a man aged 45-65 years in good health and CMV-seronegative. CDR3 in DNA: TGTGCCAGCAGTTACTCATCCAGGGAGCAGTACTTC. It yields the protein CASSYSSREQYF.